These 24 T cell receptor beta chains originate from one sample sequenced in a study of identical twins. One entry per CDR3 protein results from TCRdb running MiXCR on the 5' RACE reads. The sample records 520,000 or so distinct CDR3 sequences, about 20% being singletons. These data also formed part of another study, on T cells expressing NK-cell markers.

Sequencing used CD4+ T cells sorted from blood. The receptors come from a woman aged 18-30 years in good health.

In this sample, this clonotype turned up many times. This sequence joins TRBV10-3 and TRBJ2-5; the D gene is possibly TRBD2 (6 bases). Germline loops: CDR1 ENHRY, CDR2 SYGVKD. V lost 10 bases and J 1 base, leaving 13 bases between the germline ends. This CDR3 spans 13 amino acids. The CDR3 DNA follows: TGTGCCACAAGGAGGGACCCCCAAGAGACCCAGTACTTC. Amino acid sequence: CATRRDPQETQYF.

The chain employs TRBV7-2 and TRBJ2-3; no clear D. This CDR3 has 14 residues. Germline lookup yields CDR1 SGHTA and CDR2 FQGNSA. The V and J ends lost 2 bases and 6 bases respectively, with 12 bases between them. The CDR3 bases are TGTGCCAGCAGCTTATGGGTGGGCCGGGATACGCAGTATTTT. It yields the protein CASSLWVGRDTQYF.

The CDR3 DNA reads as TGTGCCAGCAGCGTGGCAGGGACGAACACTGAAGCTTTCTTT. Translation gives CASSVAGTNTEAFF. This chain joins TRBV9 and TRBJ1-1, with a weak D call TRBD1 (5 bases). V lost 2 bases and J 1 base, leaving 9 bases between the germline ends. Germline values: CDR1 SGDLS, CDR2 YYNGEE. The CDR3 is 14 amino acids.

The chain carries TRBV7-3 and TRBJ2-1; 11 bases agree with TRBD2. The CDR3 covers 16 residues. Germline trimming cut 5 bases from V and 5 bases from J; bases unmatched to any gene: 8. CDR1 SGHTA and CDR2 FQGTGA come from the germline V gene. The CDR3 sequence is CASSPGRLAGNNEQFF. DNA for the CDR3: TGTGCCAGCAGCCCGGGCCGACTAGCGGGGAACAATGAGCAGTTCTTC.

V and J are TRBV12-3 or TRBV12-4 and TRBJ2-1; possibly TRBD2 for D (6 bases). The CDR3 spans 14 residues. V lost 6 bases and J 10 bases, leaving 19 bases between the germline ends. The CDR3 region has the DNA TGTGCCAGCAGCCGCAGGGACTCATATAAAGAGCAGTTCTTC. Amino acids: CASSRRDSYKEQFF.

The table lists this clonotype with a few counts. This rearrangement joins TRBV29-1 to TRBJ2-7, with D perhaps TRBD1 or TRBD2 (6 bases each). Germline V gene sequence: CDR1 SQVTM, CDR2 ANQGSEA. The CDR3 extends over 12 amino acids. Trimming took off 6 bases at V and 5 bases at J, with 14 bases between the two ends. The CDR3 nucleotides are TGCAGCGTGGGCAAGGGGGGAGACGAGCAGTACTTC. Translation gives CSVGKGGDEQYF.

The gene calls are TRBV5-1 and TRBJ2-3; unclear D gene. V was cut by 3 bases and J by 4 bases, with 12 bases left in between. This CDR3 is built from 14 residues. Germline CDR1 reads SGHRS; CDR2 reads YFSETQ. CDR3 bases: TGCGCCAGCAGCTATTCAGCGCTCGCAGATACGCAGTATTTT. It yields the protein CASSYSALADTQYF.

The rearrangement uses TRBV27 and TRBJ2-1; D might be TRBD2 (6 bases). Trimming shortened V by 0 bases and J by 2 bases, and 11 bases separated the two germline ends. Germline CDR1 and CDR2: MNHEY and SMNVEV (reference sequence). The CDR3 length is 16 residues. As DNA, the CDR3 is TGTGCCAGCAGTTTATCTGGGGGGTTCGCCTACAATGAGCAGTTCTTC. This gives the protein CASSLSGGFAYNEQFF.

V usage is TRBV6-1 and J usage is TRBJ2-5; TRBD1 or TRBD2 may be the D gene (5 bases each). Looked up from germline, CDR1 is MNHNS and CDR2 is SASEGT. The V gene lost 6 bases and the J gene lost 3 bases, with 14 bases spanning the gap. The CDR3 spans 14 residues. The CDR3 DNA follows: TGTGCCAGCAGAAATCAGGGACGGGAAGAGACCCAGTACTTC. Protein sequence: CASRNQGREETQYF.

The V and J genes are TRBV20-1 and TRBJ2-7, with 14 bases lining up with TRBD2. This CDR3 has 16 amino acids. Germline V gene data show CDR1 as DFQATT and CDR2 as SNEGSKA (reference sequence). V dropped 4 bases and J dropped 0; count of bases not matched to a gene: 5. The CDR3 DNA is TGCAGTGCTAAGGGACTAGCGGGGGTCTACTCCTACGAGCAGTACTTC. Amino acids: CSAKGLAGVYSYEQYF.

The V call is TRBV9, the J call TRBJ2-2; D unclear. Deletions cut 2 bases from V and 6 bases from J, with 8 bases between. Germline V gives CDR1 SGDLS, CDR2 YYNGEE. The length of the CDR3 is 13 residues. The CDR3 DNA sequence: TGTGCCAGCAGCGTTGGCCACTCCGGGGAGCTGTTTTTT. Translated: CASSVGHSGELFF.

J is TRBJ2-7 and V is TRBV15; no reliable D call. In germline, CDR1 is LNHNV, CDR2 YYDKDF (reference sequence). The CDR3 runs to 17 residues. Trimming removed 1 base at V and 0 bases at J, with 16 bases between. In DNA, the CDR3 is TGTGCCACCAGCAGAGTATCAGCTCCTATGAGCTCCTACGAGCAGTACTTC. It yields the protein CATSRVSAPMSSYEQYF.

The chain uses TRBV15 and TRBJ2-1; 7 nucleotides line up with TRBD2. Losses at the gene ends were 0 bases for V and 0 bases for J; bases not matched to a gene: 5. Germline CDR1 LNHNV, CDR2 YYDKDF (reference sequence). This CDR3 spans 17 amino acids. The CDR3 is CATSRDVAGVSYNEQFF. DNA of the CDR3: TGTGCCACCAGCAGAGATGTGGCGGGAGTCTCCTACAATGAGCAGTTCTTC.

The J gene is TRBJ1-4, the V gene TRBV7-2; 7 nucleotides line up with TRBD1. V gave up 5 bases and J gave up 3 bases; unmatched junction bases: 6. Germline assignment: CDR1 SGHTA and CDR2 FQGNSA. The CDR3 is 15 residues long. CDR3 nucleotide sequence: TGTGCCAGCAGCCGGCAGGGGGGACCTAATGAAAAACTGTTTTTT. It specifies CASSRQGGPNEKLFF.

The chain links TRBV27 to TRBJ2-1; 11 bases map to TRBD2. The CDR3 is 16 amino acids. The V and J ends lost 5 bases and 2 bases, in that order; junction bases with no gene match: 5. CDR1 and CDR2 from the germline V gene are MNHEY and SMNVEV (reference sequence). This CDR3 reads CASSPLAGGPYNEQFF. In DNA, the CDR3 is TGTGCCAGCAGTCCCCTAGCGGGGGGACCCTACAATGAGCAGTTCTTC.

This chain links TRBV7-2 with TRBJ2-1, with TRBD2 matching 11 bases. CDR3 length: 17 residues. The trim removed 2 bases at V and 0 bases at J, leaving 3 bases unmatched. Per germline, CDR1 SGHTA and CDR2 FQGNSA. CDR3 nucleotides: TGTGCCAGCAGCTTACCTAGCGGGGGGAGCTCCTACAATGAGCAGTTCTTC. Its translation is CASSLPSGGSSYNEQFF.

This clonotype was found many times. The chain has TRBV20-1 and TRBJ2-7; unclear D gene. The V gene lost 6 bases and the J gene lost 12 bases, with 21 bases spanning the gap. The CDR3 consists of 12 residues. Germline values: CDR1 DFQATT, CDR2 SNEGSKA (reference sequence). Here the CDR3 reads CSAAFAGRIVYF. CDR3 DNA sequence: TGCAGTGCCGCGTTCGCTGGCCGCATTGTGTACTTC.

In DNA, the CDR3 is TGCAGTGTTTCGGGACTAGCATTTCTTGAGCAGTTCTTC. Translated: CSVSGLAFLEQFF. V usage is TRBV20-1 and J usage is TRBJ2-1; 9 nucleotides agree with TRBD2. V shed 7 bases, J shed 9 bases, and the junction held 10 bases outside the gene matches. CDR1 DFQATT and CDR2 SNEGSKA come from the germline V gene (reference sequence). The CDR3 is 13 amino acids.

This clonotype appeared a few times. The chain couples TRBV12-3 or TRBV12-4 to TRBJ1-2; D not resolved. The CDR3 is made up of 11 amino acids. Trimming left V 3 bases short and J 6 bases short, with 5 bases between. CDR3 in DNA: TGTGCCAGCAGTTTCCTCAATGGCTACACCTTC. Its protein product is CASSFLNGYTF.

The genes are TRBV27 and TRBJ1-1; D is unclear. This CDR3 contains 14 residues. Trimming left V 6 bases short and J 0 bases short, with 11 bases between. Germline CDR1 and CDR2: MNHEY and SMNVEV (reference sequence). The CDR3 DNA reads TGTGCCAGCAGGAAAGGCCAGGTGAACACTGAAGCTTTCTTT. Translating it yields CASRKGQVNTEAFF.

Turning to this clonotype: The CDR3 end shows no conserved phenylalanine or tryptophan, and so a read error is likely. The J gene is TRBJ1-1, the V gene TRBV29-1, with D unclear. Germline lookup yields CDR1 SQVTM and CDR2 ANQGSEA. V was trimmed by 6 bases and J by 11 bases, leaving 16 bases between them. This CDR3 is built from 11 residues. CDR3 coding DNA: TGCAGCGTCTCTTCGGTGGCTCGGGCTTTCCTT. Its protein is CSVSSVARAFL.

This CDR3 reads CASSLVAGPPYNEQFF. The CDR3 bases are TGCGCCAGCAGCTTGGTGGCAGGCCCACCCTACAATGAGCAGTTCTTC. The V and J genes are TRBV5-1 and TRBJ2-1, with D unclear. Germline V lookup: CDR1 SGHRS, CDR2 YFSETQ. CDR3 size: 16 residues. With 0 bases removed from V and 2 bases from J, the gap between germline ends came to 12 bases.

This clonotype was seen a handful of times. The chain employs TRBV6-2 or TRBV6-3 and TRBJ2-2; no clear D. The length of the CDR3 is 14 residues. Per germline, CDR1 MNHEY and CDR2 SVGEGT. The V end was cut by 2 bases, the J end by 0 bases, with 4 bases between. Written as DNA, the CDR3 is TGTGCCAGCAGTTACCGTGCGAACACCGGGGAGCTGTTTTTT. It encodes CASSYRANTGELFF.

V is TRBV27 and J is TRBJ2-5, with D unclear. CDR3 length: 13 residues. Germline assignment: CDR1 MNHEY and CDR2 SMNVEV (reference sequence). V was shortened by 3 bases and J by 4 bases, with 9 bases between the two germline ends. The CDR3 DNA follows: TGTGCCAGCAGTTTTCTTAGCAGAGAGACCCAGTACTTC. Translation: CASSFLSRETQYF.